This TCR beta chain was profiled in a study of cytomegalovirus exposure and HLA in healthy donors. About the study: Early release data held about 85 million unique TCRs from HLA-typed donors. Study-wide results and caveats: Generally TCR sequences proved uncommon, though certain public TCRs appeared in numerous donors. The study listed under 200 cytomegalovirus-associated TCR beta chains. Immune exposure information available was restricted to CMV serostatus.

The germline V gene encodes CDR1 SNHLY and CDR2 FYNNEI. V lost 3 bases, J lost 0 bases, and 9 bases lay in between. This CDR3 comprises 16 residues. The PCR used 60 Vbeta and 13 Jbeta primers. This table comes from immunoSEQ multiplex PCR, and its TCRdb copy is limited to in-frame clones, with some not included. Of 150,000 or so clones in the sample, about two thirds were seen once. Concerning this clone: Its antigen is not identified.

The gene calls are TRBV2 and TRBJ2-6; D perhaps matches TRBD2 (5 bases). This clonotype was obtained from a human donor in good health. Sample: PBMCs. The CDR3 nucleotides are TGTGCCAGCAGTGAGGTCGGAGGCTCTGGGGCCAACGTCCTGACTTTC. Translated, it gives CASSEVGGSGANVLTF.